The 24 T cell receptor beta chains reported below all come from one sample, sequenced in a study of blood T cell repertoires in COVID-19. Generated by immunoSEQ multiplex PCR, the TCRdb table keeps only in-frame clones and is missing some. The data show around 92,000 clones, around 80% seen once. Sequencing was carried out using peripheral blood. The receptor set was obtained from an elderly woman with acute or convalescent COVID-19.

This clone was seen just once. The chain has TRBV24-1 and TRBJ2-7, with TRBD2 as a possible D gene (5 bases). This CDR3 has 12 amino acids. Germline lookup yields CDR1 KGHDR and CDR2 SFDVKD. The V end was cut by 0 bases, the J end by 7 bases, with 6 bases between. CDR3 in amino acids: CATSDLTGEQYF. As DNA, the CDR3 is TGTGCCACCAGTGATTTGACGGGGGAGCAGTACTTC.

The chain uses TRBV18 and TRBJ2-3, with 9 bases that match TRBD2. The CDR3 sequence is 17 residues long. Per germline, CDR1 KGHSH and CDR2 LQKENI. J lost 8 bases, V lost 6 bases, and 18 bases had no gene match. The CDR3 coding sequence is TGTGCCAGCTCCCAACAAGACAGCGGGAGGTTGCCCGGTACGCAGTATTTT. Amino acid sequence: CASSQQDSGRLPGTQYF.

The chain couples TRBV7-6 to TRBJ2-7; 8 nucleotides agree with TRBD1. The CDR3 extends over 15 amino acids. The junction had 6 bases not matched to a gene; V was cut back by 5 bases and J by 0 bases. Germline V lookup: CDR1 SGHVS, CDR2 FNYEAQ. CDR3 nucleotides: TGTGCCAGCAGCCCTCGACAGGGGCTCTCCTACGAGCAGTACTTC. Encoded protein: CASSPRQGLSYEQYF.

V usage is TRBV11-2 and J usage is TRBJ2-1, with TRBD2 identical over 13 bases. This CDR3 is built from 17 residues. The J segment lost 6 bases and the V segment lost 5 bases, leaving 10 bases of the junction unmatched. CDR1 and CDR2 from the germline V gene are SGHAT and FQNNGV. CDR3 protein: CASSAWRTSGSGNEQFF. The CDR3 DNA follows: TGTGCCAGCAGCGCTTGGAGGACTAGCGGGAGTGGCAATGAGCAGTTCTTC.

The chain employs TRBV5-1 and TRBJ2-7, with 9 bases aligning to TRBD1. This CDR3 contains 14 residues. The germline V gene encodes CDR1 SGHRS and CDR2 YFSETQ. The V gene end was trimmed by 0 bases and the J gene end by 8 bases; junction bases not matched to a gene: 6. CDR3 loop: CASSLETGQGKQYF. CDR3 DNA sequence: TGCGCCAGCAGCTTGGAAACGGGACAGGGTAAGCAGTACTTC. The full variable domain, completed using reference TRBV5-1 and TRBJ2-7, is KAGVTQTPRYLIKTRGQQVTLSCSPISGHRSVSWYQQTPGQGLQFLFEYFSETQRNKGNFPGRFSGRQFSNSRSEMNVSTLELGDSALYLCASSLETGQGKQYFGPGTRLTVT.

The genes are TRBV18 and TRBJ2-5; 7 bases map to TRBD1. The CDR3 spans 15 residues. V was pared by 5 bases and J by 4 bases, with 10 bases of the junction left unmatched. Germline V lookup: CDR1 KGHSH, CDR2 LQKENI. CDR3 nucleotides: TGTGCCAGCTCATTGGGACAGAGTCGAGGAGAGACCCAGTACTTC. It is translated as CASSLGQSRGETQYF.

This chain connects TRBV5-4 to TRBJ1-1, with a possible D match to TRBD1 (6 bases). V lost 6 bases and J 4 bases, leaving 13 bases between the germline ends. The germline gives CDR1 SGHNT, CDR2 YYREEE (reference sequence). This CDR3 comprises 13 residues. CDR3 sequence: CASTAQGGTEAFF. The CDR3, as DNA: TGTGCCAGCACGGCACAGGGCGGCACTGAAGCTTTCTTT.

J is TRBJ1-2 and V is TRBV18; tentatively, D is TRBD1 (6 bases). Germline CDR1 KGHSH, CDR2 LQKENI. The V and J ends lost 1 base and 9 bases respectively, with 12 bases between them. CDR3 length: 13 residues. CDR3 DNA: TGTGCCAGCTCACCACAAAAGGGGGAGCGCTACACCTTC. Translated: CASSPQKGERYTF.

The V call is TRBV2, the J call TRBJ2-2, with D tentatively TRBD1 (6 bases). Germline assignment: CDR1 SNHLY and CDR2 FYNNEI. V was shortened by 4 bases and J by 0 bases, with 12 bases between the two germline ends. This CDR3 has 16 residues. The CDR3 sequence is CASSGLRGTNTGELFF. The DNA of the CDR3 is TGTGCCAGCAGTGGACTAAGGGGGACGAACACCGGGGAGCTGTTTTTT.

The genes are TRBV27 and TRBJ1-2, with TRBD1 matching 8 bases. V trimming: 3 bases; J trimming: 4 bases; junction bases outside the gene matches: 7. The CDR3 has 15 amino acids. The germline V gene encodes CDR1 MNHEY and CDR2 SMNVEV (reference sequence). Written as DNA, the CDR3 is TGTGCCAGCAGTTTGCGTCGGACAGGGCGCTATGGCTACACCTTC. It yields the protein CASSLRRTGRYGYTF.

The chain is built from TRBV11-3 and TRBJ1-1, with D unresolved. This CDR3 is 13 amino acids long. Germline CDR1 reads SGHNT; CDR2 reads YENEEA. The V end lost 4 bases, the J end lost 8 bases, and 14 bases lay between the germline ends. CDR3 nucleotide sequence: TGTGCCAGCAGCTCGGACCCTAGGAGGGAAGCTTTCTTT. It translates to CASSSDPRREAFF. The complete variable domain, with remaining parts taken from reference TRBV11-3 and TRBJ1-1, reads EAGVVQSPRYKIIEKKQPVAFWCNPISGHNTLYWYLQNLGQGPELLIRYENEEAVDDSQLPKDRFSAERLKGVDSTLKIQPAELGDSAVYLCASSSDPRREAFFGQGTRLTVV.

The rearrangement joins TRBV23-1 to TRBJ1-1, with TRBD1 matching 8 bases. TRBV23-1 is marked as an open reading frame, function uncertain. Germline trimming cut 0 bases from V and 3 bases from J; bases unmatched to any gene: 3. The CDR3 runs 15 residues. CDR3 sequence: CASSQSAGQDTEAFF. Written as DNA, the CDR3 is TGCGCCAGCAGTCAATCAGCGGGACAGGACACTGAAGCTTTCTTT.

The chain carries TRBV19 and TRBJ2-7, with 10 bases lining up with TRBD1. This CDR3 is 14 amino acids long. Germline V CDR1 and CDR2: LNHDA, SQIVND (reference sequence). The V and J ends lost 3 bases and 6 bases, in that order; junction bases with no gene match: 5. The CDR3 DNA reads TGTGCCAGTAGTATCGGACAGGGGGGGAGCGAGCAGTACTTC. Translated, it gives CASSIGQGGSEQYF. The variable domain in full, completed from reference TRBV19 and TRBJ2-7, reads DGGITQSPKYLFRKEGQNVTLSCEQNLNHDAMYWYRQDPGQGLRLIYYSQIVNDFQKGDIAEGYSVSREKKESFPLTVTSAQKNPTAFYLCASSIGQGGSEQYFGPGTRLTVT.

The chain has TRBV28 and TRBJ1-1, with D perhaps TRBD1 (5 bases). Germline lookup yields CDR1 MDHEN and CDR2 SYDVKM. The CDR3 is made up of 12 amino acids. Trimming shortened V by 6 bases and J by 5 bases, and 10 bases separated the two germline ends. Here the CDR3 DNA reads TGTGCCAGCAGCCGACAGTGGACTGAAGCTTTCTTT. It encodes CASSRQWTEAFF.

This clone was found a few times. The rearrangement uses TRBV6-5 and TRBJ2-3, with a tentative D call TRBD2 (5 bases). Per the germline V gene, CDR1 is MNHEY and CDR2 is SVGAGI. With 6 bases removed from V and 0 bases from J, the gap between germline ends came to 10 bases. The CDR3 has 14 amino acids. CDR3 region: CASRRAESTDTQYF. CDR3 in DNA: TGTGCCAGCAGGAGAGCGGAAAGCACAGATACGCAGTATTTT.

This chain links TRBV21-1 with TRBJ2-7; TRBD1 was called by the table and not checked on the DNA. TRBV21-1 is recorded as a pseudogene. The CDR3 is 16 amino acids. The DNA for the CDR3 is TGTGCCAGCAGCAATGGGACAATACCTACGGGCTACGAGCAGTACTTC. It codes for CASSNGTIPTGYEQYF.

This clone showed up many times. The rearrangement joins TRBV14 to TRBJ2-1; tentatively, D is TRBD1 (6 bases). Trimming shortened V by 1 base and J by 0 bases, and 16 bases separated the two germline ends. The CDR3 totals 18 residues. Germline V gives CDR1 SGHDN, CDR2 FVKESK. CDR3 in amino acids: CASSQVHGGRSSYNEQFF. The CDR3, as DNA: TGTGCCAGCAGCCAAGTCCATGGGGGCCGGAGCTCCTACAATGAGCAGTTCTTC.

V usage is TRBV5-1 and J usage is TRBJ2-1; perhaps TRBD2 as D (6 bases). Germline CDR1 and CDR2: SGHRS and YFSETQ. Between the trimmed V and J ends, which lost 0 bases and 4 bases, there was a span of 11 bases. This CDR3 is 15 amino acids long. CDR3 nucleotides: TGCGCCAGCAGCTTGGCCAGCGGGTTTTACAATGAGCAGTTCTTC. Residues: CASSLASGFYNEQFF.

The chain joins TRBV5-1 to TRBJ2-5; D is unclear. Germline V gives CDR1 SGHRS, CDR2 YFSETQ. V was shortened by 0 bases and J by 1 base, with 7 bases between the two germline ends. This CDR3 has 14 residues. CDR3 residues: CASSLGRAQETQYF. In DNA, the CDR3 is TGCGCCAGCAGCTTGGGGAGAGCCCAAGAGACCCAGTACTTC.

The chain joins TRBV7-9 to TRBJ2-7; 11 bases fit TRBD2. In germline, CDR1 is SEHNR, CDR2 FQNEAQ (reference sequence). V shed 0 bases, J shed 3 bases, and the junction held 4 bases outside the gene matches. The CDR3 runs to 16 residues. Here the CDR3 reads CASSLARLAGGYEQYF. The CDR3 DNA reads TGTGCCAGCAGCTTAGCCCGTCTAGCGGGGGGCTACGAGCAGTACTTC.

The gene calls are TRBV9 and TRBJ2-2, with D tentatively TRBD1 (5 bases). V was cut by 0 bases and J by 4 bases, with 10 bases left in between. Looked up from germline, CDR1 is SGDLS and CDR2 is YYNGEE. CDR3 length: 15 amino acids. The CDR3 nucleotides are TGTGCCAGCAGCGTAGCTGGGGCTCTCACCGGGGAGCTGTTTTTT. This encodes CASSVAGALTGELFF.

This chain joins TRBV5-6 and TRBJ2-3; 9 bases match TRBD2. The CDR3 sequence is 15 residues long. Germline trimming cut 4 bases from V and 2 bases from J; bases unmatched to any gene: 5. From germline, CDR1 is SGHDT and CDR2 YYEEEE. In DNA form, the CDR3 reads TGTGCCAGCAGCGAAGCTAGCGGGGTCACAGATACGCAGTATTTT. It codes for CASSEASGVTDTQYF.

This clone was seen only once. The chain is built from TRBV11-2 and TRBJ2-7, with TRBD2 identical over 8 bases. The CDR3 has 14 amino acids. CDR1 is SGHAT, CDR2 FQNNGV, per germline. The V segment lost 4 bases and the J segment 3 bases; nucleotides outside the gene matches: 5. The CDR3 loop is CASSSFTSGYEQYF. CDR3 nucleotides: TGTGCCAGCAGCTCTTTTACTAGCGGCTACGAGCAGTACTTC.

The chain joins TRBV18 to TRBJ2-1, with a weak D call TRBD1 (6 bases). This CDR3 comprises 12 residues. V dropped 8 bases and J dropped 6 bases, with 11 bases sitting between them. From germline, CDR1 is KGHSH and CDR2 LQKENI. The CDR3 protein is CASATGLNEQFF. In DNA, the CDR3 is TGTGCCAGCGCTACAGGGCTCAATGAGCAGTTCTTC.